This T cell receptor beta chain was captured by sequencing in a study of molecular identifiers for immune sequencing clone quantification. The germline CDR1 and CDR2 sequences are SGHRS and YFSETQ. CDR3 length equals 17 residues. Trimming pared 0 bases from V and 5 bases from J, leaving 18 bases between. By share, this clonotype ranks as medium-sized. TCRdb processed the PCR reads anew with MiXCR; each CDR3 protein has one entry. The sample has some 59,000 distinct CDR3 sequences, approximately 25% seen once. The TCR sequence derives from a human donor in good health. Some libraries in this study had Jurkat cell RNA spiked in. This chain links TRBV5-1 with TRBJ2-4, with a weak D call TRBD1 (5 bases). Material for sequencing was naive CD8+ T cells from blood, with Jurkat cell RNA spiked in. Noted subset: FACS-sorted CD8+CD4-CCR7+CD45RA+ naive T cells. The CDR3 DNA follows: TGCGCCAGCAGCTTGGAAGAACAGGCTGTGGGTCAAAACATTCAGTACTTC. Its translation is CASSLEEQAVGQNIQYF.